This TCR beta chain was retrieved from a study of identical twins' blood T cells. Across the whole study: About 12 libraries, six alpha and six beta, gave roughly 51 million reads.

The V end was cut by 6 bases, the J end by 2 bases, with 16 bases between. The CDR3 runs to 15 residues. Study results and limitations: Twins shared about as many clonotypes as their cloneset sizes predicted. Twins reportedly had markedly more similar V usage than unrelated donors, even among out-of-frame TCRbeta clonotypes. Twins shared more top CDR3 clonotypes than unrelated donors did.

This clonotype was seen a few times. Its target is not known. TCRdb used MiXCR to reprocess the 5' RACE reads, holding one entry per CDR3 protein. This table has hundreds of thousands of distinct CDR3 sequences, roughly 27% appearing once. This TCR was sampled from a woman aged 18-49 years in good health. The rearrangement links TRBV12-3 or TRBV12-4 to TRBJ1-1; perhaps TRBD1 as D (6 bases). Sequences were obtained from PBMCs. CDR3 DNA: TGTGCCAGCAGACCCAGCAGGGGACGAAACACTGAAGCTTTCTTT. This sequence encodes CASRPSRGRNTEAFF.